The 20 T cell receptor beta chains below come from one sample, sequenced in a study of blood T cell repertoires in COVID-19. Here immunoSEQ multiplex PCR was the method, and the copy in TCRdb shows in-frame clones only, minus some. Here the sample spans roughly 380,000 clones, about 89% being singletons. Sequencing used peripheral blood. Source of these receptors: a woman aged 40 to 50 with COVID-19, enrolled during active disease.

The CDR3 sequence is CASSPQSAGIHEQYF. The CDR3 nucleotides read TGTGCCAGCTCACCACAATCGGCAGGGATTCACGAGCAGTACTTC. The rearrangement uses TRBV18 and TRBJ2-7, with a tentative D call TRBD1 (5 bases). The V gene's germline CDR1 is KGHSH and CDR2 LQKENI. The CDR3 totals 15 residues. Trimming pared 1 base from V and 5 bases from J, leaving 15 bases between.

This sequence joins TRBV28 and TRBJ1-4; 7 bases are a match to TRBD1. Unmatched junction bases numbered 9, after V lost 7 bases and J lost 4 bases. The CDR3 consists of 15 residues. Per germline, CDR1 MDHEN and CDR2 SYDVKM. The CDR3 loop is CASTPGQAYNEKLFF. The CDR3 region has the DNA TGTGCCAGCACCCCCGGACAGGCTTATAATGAAAAACTGTTTTTT.

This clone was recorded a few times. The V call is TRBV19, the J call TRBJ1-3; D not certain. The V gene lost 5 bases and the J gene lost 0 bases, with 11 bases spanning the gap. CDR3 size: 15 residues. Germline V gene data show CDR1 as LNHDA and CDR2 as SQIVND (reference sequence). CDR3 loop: CASSRGISSGNTIYF. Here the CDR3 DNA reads TGTGCCAGTAGTCGTGGCATCTCCTCTGGAAACACCATATATTTT. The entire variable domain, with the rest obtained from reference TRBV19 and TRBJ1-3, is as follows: DGGITQSPKYLFRKEGQNVTLSCEQNLNHDAMYWYRQDPGQGLRLIYYSQIVNDFQKGDIAEGYSVSREKKESFPLTVTSAQKNPTAFYLCASSRGISSGNTIYFGEGSWLTVV.

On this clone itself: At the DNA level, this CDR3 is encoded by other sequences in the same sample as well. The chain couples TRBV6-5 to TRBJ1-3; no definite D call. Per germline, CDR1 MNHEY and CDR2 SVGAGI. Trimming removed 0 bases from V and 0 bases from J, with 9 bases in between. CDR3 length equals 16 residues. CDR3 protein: CASSYSLPSSGNTIYF. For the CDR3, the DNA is TGTGCCAGCAGTTACTCGTTGCCCAGCTCTGGAAACACCATATATTTT.

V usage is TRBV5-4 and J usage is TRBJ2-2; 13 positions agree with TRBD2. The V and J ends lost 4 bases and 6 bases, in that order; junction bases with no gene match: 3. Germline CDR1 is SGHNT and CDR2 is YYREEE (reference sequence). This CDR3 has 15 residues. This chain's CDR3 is CASSRGLAGSGELFF. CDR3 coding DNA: TGTGCCAGCAGCCGGGGACTAGCGGGATCCGGGGAGCTGTTTTTT.

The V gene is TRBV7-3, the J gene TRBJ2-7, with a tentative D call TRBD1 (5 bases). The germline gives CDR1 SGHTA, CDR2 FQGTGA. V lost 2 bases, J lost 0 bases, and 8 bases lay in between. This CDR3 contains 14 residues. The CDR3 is CASSLGAASYEQYF. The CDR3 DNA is TGTGCCAGCAGCTTAGGGGCAGCCTCCTACGAGCAGTACTTC.

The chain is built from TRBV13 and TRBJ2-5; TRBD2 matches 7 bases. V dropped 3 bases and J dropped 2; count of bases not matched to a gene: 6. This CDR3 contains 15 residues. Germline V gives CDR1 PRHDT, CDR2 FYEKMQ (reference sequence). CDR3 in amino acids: CASSLGGWPQETQYF. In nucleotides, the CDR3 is TGTGCCAGCAGCTTGGGGGGGTGGCCTCAAGAGACCCAGTACTTC. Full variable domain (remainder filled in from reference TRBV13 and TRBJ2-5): AAGVIQSPRHLIKEKRETATLKCYPIPRHDTVYWYQQGPGQDPQFLISFYEKMQSDKGSIPDRFSAQQFSDYHSELNMSSLELGDSALYFCASSLGGWPQETQYFGPGTRLLVL.

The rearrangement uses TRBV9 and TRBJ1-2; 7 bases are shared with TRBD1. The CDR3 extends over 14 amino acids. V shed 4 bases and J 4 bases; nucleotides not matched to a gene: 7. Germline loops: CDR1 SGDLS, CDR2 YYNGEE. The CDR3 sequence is CASSPRDSAYGYTF. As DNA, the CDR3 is TGTGCCAGCAGCCCGAGGGACAGCGCCTATGGCTACACCTTC.

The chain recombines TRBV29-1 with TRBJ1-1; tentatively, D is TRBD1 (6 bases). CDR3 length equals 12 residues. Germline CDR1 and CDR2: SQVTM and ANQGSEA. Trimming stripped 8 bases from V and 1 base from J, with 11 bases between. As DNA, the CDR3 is TGCAGCTCCCGGACAGCGAACACTGAAGCTTTCTTT. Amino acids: CSSRTANTEAFF.

Here the CDR3 DNA reads TGTGCCAGCAGTTTAAATATCCCGAACTATGGCTACACCTTC. This codes for CASSLNIPNYGYTF. The chain carries TRBV28 and TRBJ1-2; D gene ambiguous. V lost 2 bases and J lost 2, with 9 bases in between. The CDR3 spans 14 residues. Per the germline V gene, CDR1 is MDHEN and CDR2 is SYDVKM.

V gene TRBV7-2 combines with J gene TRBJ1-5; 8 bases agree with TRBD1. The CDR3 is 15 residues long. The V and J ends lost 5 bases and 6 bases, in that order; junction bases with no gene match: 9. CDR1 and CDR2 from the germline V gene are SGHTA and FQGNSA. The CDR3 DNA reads TGTGCCAGCAGCCCGAGACAGGGGAGGTTTCAGCCCCAGCATTTT. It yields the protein CASSPRQGRFQPQHF.

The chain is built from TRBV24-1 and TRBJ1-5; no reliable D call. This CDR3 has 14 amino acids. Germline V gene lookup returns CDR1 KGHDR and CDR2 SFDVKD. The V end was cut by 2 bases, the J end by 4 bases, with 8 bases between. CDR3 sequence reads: CATSDSMRNQPQHF. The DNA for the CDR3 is TGTGCCACCAGTGATTCGATGAGGAATCAGCCCCAGCATTTT.

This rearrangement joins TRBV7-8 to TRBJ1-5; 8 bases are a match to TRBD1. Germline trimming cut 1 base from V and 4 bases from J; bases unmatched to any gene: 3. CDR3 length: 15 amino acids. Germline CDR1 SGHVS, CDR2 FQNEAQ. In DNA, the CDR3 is TGTGCCAGCAGCTTAGGAGACAGGGGAAATCAGCCCCAGCATTTT. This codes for CASSLGDRGNQPQHF.

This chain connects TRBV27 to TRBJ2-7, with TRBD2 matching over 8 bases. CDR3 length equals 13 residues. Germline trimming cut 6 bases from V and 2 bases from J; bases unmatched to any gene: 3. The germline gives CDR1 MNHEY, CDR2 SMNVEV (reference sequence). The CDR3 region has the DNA TGTGCCAGCAGAGGGACTAGGACCTACGAGCAGTACTTC. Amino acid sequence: CASRGTRTYEQYF.

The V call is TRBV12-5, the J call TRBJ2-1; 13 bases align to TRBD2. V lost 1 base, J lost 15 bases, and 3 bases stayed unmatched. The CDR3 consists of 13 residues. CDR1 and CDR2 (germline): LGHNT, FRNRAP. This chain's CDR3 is CASGLDTSGGAFF. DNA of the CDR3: TGTGCTAGTGGTTTGGACACTAGCGGGGGGGCGTTCTTC.

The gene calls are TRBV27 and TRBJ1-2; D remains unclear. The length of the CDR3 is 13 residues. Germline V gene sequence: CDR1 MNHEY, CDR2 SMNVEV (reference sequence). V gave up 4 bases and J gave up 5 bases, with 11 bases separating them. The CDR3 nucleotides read TGTGCCAGCAGTTCCCCGGGAAGGTATGGCTACACCTTC. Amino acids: CASSSPGRYGYTF.

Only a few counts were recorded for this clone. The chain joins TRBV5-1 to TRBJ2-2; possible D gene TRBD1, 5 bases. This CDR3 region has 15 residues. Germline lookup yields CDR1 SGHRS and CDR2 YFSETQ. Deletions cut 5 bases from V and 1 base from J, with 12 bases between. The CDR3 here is CASSQLGQNTGELFF. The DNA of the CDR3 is TGCGCCAGCAGTCAGCTAGGACAGAACACCGGGGAGCTGTTTTTT. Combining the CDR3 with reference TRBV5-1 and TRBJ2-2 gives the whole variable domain KAGVTQTPRYLIKTRGQQVTLSCSPISGHRSVSWYQQTPGQGLQFLFEYFSETQRNKGNFPGRFSGRQFSNSRSEMNVSTLELGDSALYLCASSQLGQNTGELFFGEGSRLTVL.

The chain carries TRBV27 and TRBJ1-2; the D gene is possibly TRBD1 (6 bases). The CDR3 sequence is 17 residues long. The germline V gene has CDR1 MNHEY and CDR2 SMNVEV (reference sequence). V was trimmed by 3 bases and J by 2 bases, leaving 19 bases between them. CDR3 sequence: CASSLRWGRGRNYGYTF. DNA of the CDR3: TGTGCCAGCAGTTTGAGATGGGGCAGGGGAAGAAACTATGGCTACACCTTC.

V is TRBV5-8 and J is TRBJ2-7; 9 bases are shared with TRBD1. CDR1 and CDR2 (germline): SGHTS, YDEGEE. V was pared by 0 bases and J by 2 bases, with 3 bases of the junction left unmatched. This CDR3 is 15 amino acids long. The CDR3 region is CASSLVGQGTYEQYF. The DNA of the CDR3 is TGTGCCAGCAGCTTGGTGGGACAGGGTACCTACGAGCAGTACTTC.

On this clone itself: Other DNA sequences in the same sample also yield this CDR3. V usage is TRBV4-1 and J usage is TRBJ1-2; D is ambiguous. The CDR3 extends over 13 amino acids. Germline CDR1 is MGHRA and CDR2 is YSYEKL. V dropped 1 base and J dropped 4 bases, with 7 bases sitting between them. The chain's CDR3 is CASSQVAGYGYTF. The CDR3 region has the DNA TGCGCCAGCAGCCAAGTTGCCGGCTATGGCTACACCTTC.